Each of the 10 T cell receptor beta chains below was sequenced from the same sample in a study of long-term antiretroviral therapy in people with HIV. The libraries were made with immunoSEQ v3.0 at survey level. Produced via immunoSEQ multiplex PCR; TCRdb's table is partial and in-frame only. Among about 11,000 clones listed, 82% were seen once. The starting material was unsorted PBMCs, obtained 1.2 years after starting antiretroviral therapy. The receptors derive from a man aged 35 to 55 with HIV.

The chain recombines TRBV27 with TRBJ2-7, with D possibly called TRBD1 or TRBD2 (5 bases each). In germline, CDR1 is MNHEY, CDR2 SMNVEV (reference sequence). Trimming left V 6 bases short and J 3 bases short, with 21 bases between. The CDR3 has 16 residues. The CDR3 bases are TGTGCCAGCAGCTCCTCCGGGACGACAATCCTCTACGAGCAGTACTTC. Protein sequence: CASSSSGTTILYEQYF.

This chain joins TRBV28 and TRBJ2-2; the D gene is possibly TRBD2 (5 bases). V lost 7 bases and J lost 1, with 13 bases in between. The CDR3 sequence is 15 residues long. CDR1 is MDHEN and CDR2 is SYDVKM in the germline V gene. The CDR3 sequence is CASTREGWNTGELFF. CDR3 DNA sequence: TGTGCCAGCACCCGAGAGGGTTGGAACACCGGGGAGCTGTTTTTT.

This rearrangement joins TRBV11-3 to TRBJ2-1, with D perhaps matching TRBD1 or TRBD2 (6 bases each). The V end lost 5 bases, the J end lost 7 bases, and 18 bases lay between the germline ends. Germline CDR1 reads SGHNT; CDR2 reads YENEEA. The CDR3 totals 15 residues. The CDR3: CASSPRRGGGNEQFF. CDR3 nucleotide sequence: TGTGCCAGCAGCCCACGCCGCGGAGGGGGAAATGAGCAGTTCTTC. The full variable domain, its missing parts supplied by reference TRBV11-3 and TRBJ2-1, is EAGVVQSPRYKIIEKKQPVAFWCNPISGHNTLYWYLQNLGQGPELLIRYENEEAVDDSQLPKDRFSAERLKGVDSTLKIQPAELGDSAVYLCASSPRRGGGNEQFFGPGTRLTVL.

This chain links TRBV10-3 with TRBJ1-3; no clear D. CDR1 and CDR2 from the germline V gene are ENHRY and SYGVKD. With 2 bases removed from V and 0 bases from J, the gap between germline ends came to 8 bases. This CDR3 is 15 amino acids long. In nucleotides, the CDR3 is TGTGCCATCAGTGAGCCCGGGTACTCTGGAAACACCATATATTTT. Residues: CAISEPGYSGNTIYF.

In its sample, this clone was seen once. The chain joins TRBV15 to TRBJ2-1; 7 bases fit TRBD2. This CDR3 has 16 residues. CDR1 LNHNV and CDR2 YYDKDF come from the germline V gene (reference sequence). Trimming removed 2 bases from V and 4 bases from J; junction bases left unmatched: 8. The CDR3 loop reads CATSRWGGTQYNEQFF. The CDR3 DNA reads TGTGCCACCAGCAGATGGGGAGGGACGCAATACAATGAGCAGTTCTTC.

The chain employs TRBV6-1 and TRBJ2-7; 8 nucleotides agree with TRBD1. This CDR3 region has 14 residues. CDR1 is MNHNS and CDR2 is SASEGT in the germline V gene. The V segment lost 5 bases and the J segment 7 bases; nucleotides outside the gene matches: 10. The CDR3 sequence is CASSQDRVLGEQYF. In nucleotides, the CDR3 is TGTGCCAGCAGTCAGGACAGGGTTCTTGGAGAGCAGTACTTC.

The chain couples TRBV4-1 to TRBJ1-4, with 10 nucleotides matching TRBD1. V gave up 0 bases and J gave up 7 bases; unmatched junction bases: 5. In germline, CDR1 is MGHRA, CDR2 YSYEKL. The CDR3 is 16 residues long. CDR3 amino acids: CASSQDQGQGSEKLFF. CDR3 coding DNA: TGCGCCAGCAGCCAAGATCAGGGACAGGGGTCTGAAAAACTGTTTTTT.

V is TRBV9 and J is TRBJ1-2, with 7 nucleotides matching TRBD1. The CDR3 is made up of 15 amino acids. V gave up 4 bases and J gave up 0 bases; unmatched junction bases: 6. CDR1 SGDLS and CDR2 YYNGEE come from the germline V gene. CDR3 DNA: TGTGCCAGCAGCCGGGGGGACAGTACTAACTATGGCTACACCTTC. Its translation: CASSRGDSTNYGYTF. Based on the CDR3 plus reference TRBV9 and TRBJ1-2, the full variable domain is DSGVTQTPKHLITATGQRVTLRCSPRSGDLSVYWYQQSLDQGLQFLIQYYNGEERAKGNILERFSAQQFPDLHSELNLSSLELGDSALYFCASSRGDSTNYGYTFGSGTRLTVV.

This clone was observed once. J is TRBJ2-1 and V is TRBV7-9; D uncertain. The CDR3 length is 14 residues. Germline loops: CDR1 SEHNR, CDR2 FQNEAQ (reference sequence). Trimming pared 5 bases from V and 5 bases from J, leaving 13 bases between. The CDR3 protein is CASSLPSGDNEQFF. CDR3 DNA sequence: TGTGCCAGCAGCCTCCCCTCGGGCGACAATGAGCAGTTCTTC.

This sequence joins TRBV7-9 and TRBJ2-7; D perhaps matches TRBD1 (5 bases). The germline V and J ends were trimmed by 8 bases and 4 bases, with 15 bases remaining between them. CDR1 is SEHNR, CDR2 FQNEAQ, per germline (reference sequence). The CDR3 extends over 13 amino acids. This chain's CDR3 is CASQGGAEYEQYF. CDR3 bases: TGTGCCAGCCAAGGTGGGGCGGAGTACGAGCAGTACTTC.